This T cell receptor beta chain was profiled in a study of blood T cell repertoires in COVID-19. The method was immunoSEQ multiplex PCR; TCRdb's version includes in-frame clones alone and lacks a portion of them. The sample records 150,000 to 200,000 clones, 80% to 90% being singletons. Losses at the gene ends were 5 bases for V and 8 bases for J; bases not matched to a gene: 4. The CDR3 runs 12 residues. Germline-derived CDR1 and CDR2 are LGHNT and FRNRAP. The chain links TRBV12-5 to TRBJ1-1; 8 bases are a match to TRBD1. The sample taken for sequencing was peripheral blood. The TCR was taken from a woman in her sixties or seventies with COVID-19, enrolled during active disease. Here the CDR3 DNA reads TGTGCTAGTGGTCCCCGGACAGGGGAAGCTTTCTTT. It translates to CASGPRTGEAFF.